This passage covers 14 T cell receptor beta chains from one sample sequenced in a study of brain metastases from non-small cell lung cancer. Some clones are missing from TCRdb's copy, which holds only in-frame ones; the method was immunoSEQ multiplex PCR. The sample lists a few hundred clones; roughly 85% were seen once. The sequencing sample was made of tissue from a brain metastasis. The receptors originated from a donor over 35 with non-small cell lung cancer.

The rearrangement links TRBV3-1 (or the pseudogene TRBV3-2) to TRBJ1-4, with D possibly being TRBD1 (6 bases). The CDR3 runs 15 residues. CDR1 is LGHDT and CDR2 is YNNKEL in the germline V gene (reference sequence). The V end was cut by 3 bases, the J end by 5 bases, with 13 bases between. The CDR3 loop reads CASSQDSGGNEKLFF. As DNA, the CDR3 is TGTGCCAGCAGCCAGGACAGCGGGGGCAATGAAAAACTGTTTTTT.

With regard to this clone: One end of the junction varies from germline; a read error may be responsible. The J gene is TRBJ2-3, the V gene TRBV27, with no clear D. CDR3 size: 14 residues. The V gene's germline CDR1 is MNHEY and CDR2 SMNVEV (reference sequence). CDR3 bases: TGTGTCAGCAGTTTATCCCCTATTACAGATACGCAGTATTTT. Translation: CVSSLSPITDTQYF.

The rearrangement joins TRBV3-1 (or the pseudogene TRBV3-2) to TRBJ2-1; 10 bases fit TRBD2. V shed 1 base and J 2 bases; nucleotides not matched to a gene: 2. CDR1 is LGHDT, CDR2 YNNKEL, per germline (reference sequence). The CDR3 is 16 amino acids. CDR3 in DNA: TGTGCCAGCAGCCAAGTTACTAGCGGGACCTACAATGAGCAGTTCTTC. It is translated as CASSQVTSGTYNEQFF.

This chain joins TRBV10-3 and TRBJ1-5; no clear D gene. The germline V gene encodes CDR1 ENHRY and CDR2 SYGVKD. The CDR3 is 14 amino acids. Trimming cost V 0 bases and J 4 bases, with 7 bases left between them. CDR3 in amino acids: CAISESSGNQPQHF. DNA of the CDR3: TGTGCCATCAGTGAGTCGTCCGGGAATCAGCCCCAGCATTTT.

This sequence joins TRBV5-4 and TRBJ1-4; D possibly corresponds to TRBD1 (6 bases). The ends were cut back, 6 bases at V and 3 bases at J, with 12 bases in the middle. The length of the CDR3 is 14 residues. The germline V gene has CDR1 SGHNT and CDR2 YYREEE (reference sequence). The CDR3 loop is CASNSQGPNEKLFF. The CDR3 bases are TGTGCCAGCAACTCACAGGGCCCTAATGAAAAACTGTTTTTT.

The rearrangement joins TRBV3-1 (or the pseudogene TRBV3-2) to TRBJ1-1; D call uncertain. The length of the CDR3 is 12 residues. The germline CDR1 and CDR2 sequences are LGHDT and YNNKEL (reference sequence). Trimming removed 7 bases at V and 1 base at J, with 7 bases between. In nucleotides, the CDR3 is TGTGCCAGCACCCGAGGGAACACTGAAGCTTTCTTT. Translation gives CASTRGNTEAFF.

This clone was detected once. The rearrangement uses TRBV5-1 and TRBJ2-3, with D perhaps given as TRBD1 or TRBD2 (5 bases each). The CDR3 contains 15 residues. Germline-derived CDR1 and CDR2 are SGHRS and YFSETQ. Trimming stripped 3 bases from V and 0 bases from J, with 11 bases between. CDR3: CASSSGTTSTDTQYF. CDR3 nucleotide sequence: TGCGCCAGCAGCTCCGGGACCACTAGCACAGATACGCAGTATTTT.

The chain uses TRBV7-7 and TRBJ2-3; possibly TRBD2 for D (6 bases). There are 15 residues in the CDR3. CDR1 and CDR2 (germline): SSHAT, FNYEAQ (reference sequence). The CDR3 DNA reads as TGTGCTAGCGGTCCTTCAGCGGGTAGCACAGATACGCAGTATTTT. Protein: CASGPSAGSTDTQYF. Full variable domain (remainder filled in from reference TRBV7-7 and TRBJ2-3): GAGVSQSPRYKVTKRGQDVTLRCDPISSHATLYWYQQALGQGPEFLTYFNYEAQPDKSGLPSDRFSAERPEGSISTLTIQRTEQRDSAMYRCASGPSAGSTDTQYFGPGTRLTVL.

This clone was observed a handful of times. V usage is TRBV15 and J usage is TRBJ1-4; 7 nucleotides agree with TRBD1. CDR1 LNHNV and CDR2 YYDKDF come from the germline V gene (reference sequence). V was pared by 6 bases and J by 6 bases, with 7 bases of the junction left unmatched. This CDR3 contains 14 residues. CDR3 sequence: CATSNRDRYEKLFF. The CDR3 coding sequence is TGTGCCACCAGTAACCGGGACAGATATGAAAAACTGTTTTTT.

The chain recombines TRBV19 with TRBJ2-7; 7 bases fit TRBD1. The CDR3 covers 15 residues. V trimming: 0 bases; J trimming: 2 bases; junction bases outside the gene matches: 4. Germline V gene data show CDR1 as LNHDA and CDR2 as SQIVND (reference sequence). This chain's CDR3 is CASSIEGQRAYEQYF. DNA for the CDR3: TGTGCCAGTAGTATAGAGGGACAGAGGGCCTACGAGCAGTACTTC.

This chain uses TRBV21-1 with TRBJ2-5; TRBD2 is the table's D call, not checked against the DNA. TRBV21-1 is reported as a pseudogene. CDR3 length: 12 residues. CDR3 sequence (DNA): TGTGCCAGCAGTCTGACGAGGGAGACCCAGTACTTC. It codes for CASSLTRETQYF.

This clone was counted a single time. This chain uses TRBV9 with TRBJ2-1; D not certain. Germline V gene lookup returns CDR1 SGDLS and CDR2 YYNGEE. This CDR3 spans 14 amino acids. V was clipped by 7 bases and J by 0 bases, with 11 bases between them. CDR3 residues: CASGRRSSYNEQFF. In DNA form, the CDR3 reads TGTGCCAGCGGCCGTAGGAGCTCCTACAATGAGCAGTTCTTC. The full variable domain, in which reference TRBV9 and TRBJ2-1 provide the parts outside the CDR3, is DSGVTQTPKHLITATGQRVTLRCSPRSGDLSVYWYQQSLDQGLQFLIQYYNGEERAKGNILERFSAQQFPDLHSELNLSSLELGDSALYFCASGRRSSYNEQFFGPGTRLTVL.

The chain employs TRBV7-2 and TRBJ1-1; TRBD1 matches at 8 bases. V lost 5 bases, J lost 5 bases, and 4 bases stayed unmatched. In germline, CDR1 is SGHTA, CDR2 FQGNSA. CDR3 length: 13 amino acids. The CDR3 bases are TGTGCCAGCAGCACCAGGGGGCGGACTGAAGCTTTCTTT. It encodes CASSTRGRTEAFF. Complete variable domain (other parts from reference TRBV7-2 and TRBJ1-1): GAGVSQSPSNKVTEKGKDVELRCDPISGHTALYWYRQSLGQGLEFLIYFQGNSAPDKSGLPSDRFSAERTGGSVSTLTIQRTQQEDSAVYLCASSTRGRTEAFFGQGTRLTVV.

J is TRBJ1-3 and V is TRBV13; TRBD1 aligns across 9 bases. The length of the CDR3 is 14 residues. The junction had 11 bases not matched to a gene; V was cut back by 10 bases and J by 7 bases. In germline, CDR1 is PRHDT, CDR2 FYEKMQ (reference sequence). CDR3: CAIPTGGGRNTIYF. CDR3 nucleotide sequence: TGTGCCATCCCGACAGGGGGAGGAAGGAACACCATATATTTT.